The rows below give T cell receptor beta chains drawn from one sample of a study of blood T cell repertoires in COVID-19. Assay: immunoSEQ multiplex PCR; the TCRdb copy retains only in-frame clones and omits some. The table includes some 240,000 clones, around nine tenths detected once. The sequenced sample consisted of peripheral blood. The receptors shown here come from a man between 60 and 70 years old with COVID-19, enrolled during active disease. Both conserved end residues are part of each CDR3. D genes are given only for firm matches. Clone size appears in some rows only: once, few, many, or a class for an expanded clone.

j_gene | abundance | v_gene | d_gene | CDR3nt | CDR3aa
TRBJ2-2 | - | TRBV5-1 | TRBD1 | TGCGCCAGCAGCTTGAAGGGGGCTAGCACCGGGGAGCTGTTTTTT | CASSLKGASTGELFF
TRBJ2-2 | - | TRBV18 | - | TGTGCCAGCTCACTAAGGACACCGAACACCGGGGAGCTGTTTTTT | CASSLRTPNTGELFF
TRBJ1-2 | - | TRBV25-1 | TRBD1 | TGTGCCAGCAGTGGCGGGACAGGGGACTATGGCTACACCTTC | CASSGGTGDYGYTF
TRBJ1-1 | - | TRBV23-1 | - | TGCGCCAGCAGTCAATCTTGCGACAACCTTATGAACACTGAAGCTTTCTTT | CASSQSCDNLMNTEAFF
TRBJ2-7 | - | TRBV30 | TRBD2 | TGTGCCTGGAGTGCTAGCGGGGGAACCTACGAGCAGTACTTC | CAWSASGGTYEQYF
TRBJ2-1 | - | TRBV9 | - | TGTGCCAGCAGCCCGGCGGAGGGAACCTACAATGAGCAGTTCTTC | CASSPAEGTYNEQFF
TRBJ2-3 | - | TRBV10-2 | TRBD2 | TGCGCCAGCAGTGCCTTACTAGCGGGGGCCGTTCGAACTAGCACAGATACGCAGTATTTT | CASSALLAGAVRTSTDTQYF
TRBJ2-3 | - | TRBV2 | TRBD2 | TGTGCCACGAGGCGGGGGGGAGCACTCAGCACAGATACGCAGTATTTT | CATRRGGALSTDTQYF
TRBJ1-1 | - | TRBV19 | - | TGTGCCAGTAGTATAGGGGCAATGAACACTGAAGCTTTCTTT | CASSIGAMNTEAFF
TRBJ2-7 | few | TRBV5-1 | TRBD1 | TGCGCCAGCCGGTGGACAGGGGGCATCAACGAGCAGTACTTC | CASRWTGGINEQYF
TRBJ1-2 | - | TRBV5-4 | - | TGTGCCAGCAGCTTGACGGGAAGTTACGACTATGGCTACACCTTC | CASSLTGSYDYGYTF